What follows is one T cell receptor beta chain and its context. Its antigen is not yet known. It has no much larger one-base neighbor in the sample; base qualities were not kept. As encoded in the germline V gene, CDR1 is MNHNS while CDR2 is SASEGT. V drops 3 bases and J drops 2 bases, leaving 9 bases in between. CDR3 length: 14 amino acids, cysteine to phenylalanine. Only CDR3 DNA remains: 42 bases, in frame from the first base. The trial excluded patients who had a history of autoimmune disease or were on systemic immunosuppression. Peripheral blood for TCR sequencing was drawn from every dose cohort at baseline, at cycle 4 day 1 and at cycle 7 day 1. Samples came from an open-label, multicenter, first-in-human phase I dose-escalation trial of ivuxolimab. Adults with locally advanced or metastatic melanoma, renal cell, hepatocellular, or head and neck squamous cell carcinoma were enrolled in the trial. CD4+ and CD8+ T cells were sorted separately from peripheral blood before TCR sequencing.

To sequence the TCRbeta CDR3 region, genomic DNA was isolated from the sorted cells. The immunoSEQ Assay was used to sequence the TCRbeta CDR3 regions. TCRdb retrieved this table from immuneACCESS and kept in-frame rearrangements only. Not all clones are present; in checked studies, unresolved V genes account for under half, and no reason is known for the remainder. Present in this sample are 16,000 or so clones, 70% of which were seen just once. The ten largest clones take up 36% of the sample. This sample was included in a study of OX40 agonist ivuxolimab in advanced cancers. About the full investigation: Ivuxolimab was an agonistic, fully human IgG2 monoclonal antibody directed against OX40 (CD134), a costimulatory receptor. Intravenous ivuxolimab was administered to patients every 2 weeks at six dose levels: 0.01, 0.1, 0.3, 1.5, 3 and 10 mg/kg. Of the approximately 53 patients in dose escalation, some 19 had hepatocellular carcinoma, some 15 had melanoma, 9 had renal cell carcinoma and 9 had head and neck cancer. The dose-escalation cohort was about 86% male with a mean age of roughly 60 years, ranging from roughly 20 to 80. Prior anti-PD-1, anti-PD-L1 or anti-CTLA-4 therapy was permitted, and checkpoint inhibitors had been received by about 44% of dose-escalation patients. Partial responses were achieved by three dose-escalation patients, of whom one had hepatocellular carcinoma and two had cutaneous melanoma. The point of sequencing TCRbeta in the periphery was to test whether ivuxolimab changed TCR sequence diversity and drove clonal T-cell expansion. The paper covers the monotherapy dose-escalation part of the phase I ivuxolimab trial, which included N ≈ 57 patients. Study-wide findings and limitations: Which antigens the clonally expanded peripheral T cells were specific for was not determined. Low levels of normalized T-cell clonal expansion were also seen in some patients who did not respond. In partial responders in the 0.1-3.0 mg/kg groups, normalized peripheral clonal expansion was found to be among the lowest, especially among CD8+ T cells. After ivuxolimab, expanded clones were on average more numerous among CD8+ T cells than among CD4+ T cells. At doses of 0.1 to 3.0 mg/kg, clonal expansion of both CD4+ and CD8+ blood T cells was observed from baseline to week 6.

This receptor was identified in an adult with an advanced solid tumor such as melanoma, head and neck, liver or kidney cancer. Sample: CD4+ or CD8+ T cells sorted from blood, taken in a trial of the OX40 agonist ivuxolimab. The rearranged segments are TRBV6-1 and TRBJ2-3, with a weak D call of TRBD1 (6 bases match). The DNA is TGTGCCAGCAGTGACAGGGGTGACACAGATACGCAGTATTTT. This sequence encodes CASSDRGDTDTQYF.